These 32 T cell receptor beta chains originate from one sample sequenced in a study of neurological immune-mediated disorders (dated by TCRdb to the late 2010s). Preparation of the library involved 5' RACE. The data were produced on an Illumina HiSeq 2500. The public sequencing data were trimmed at Q25 with fastp and processed into clonotypes with MiXCR by TCRdb, which kept only in-frame beta chains. Here each entry gathers all rows of one CDR3 protein and keeps the most common genes and DNA. The sample includes tens of thousands of distinct CDR3 sequences, with 3% to 4.5% observed a single time. Together, the top ten hold 6.5% of the sample. The material sequenced was PBMCs. These receptors all stem from a man between 60 and 70 years old with multiple sclerosis.

This sequence joins TRBV27 and TRBJ2-1; possibly TRBD2 for D (5 bases). From germline, CDR1 is MNHEY and CDR2 SMNVEV (reference sequence). The ends were cut back, 5 bases at V and 7 bases at J, with 15 bases in the middle. The CDR3 runs to 14 residues. The CDR3 bases are TGTGCCAGCAGTACCCAGGACGGGAAAAATGAGCAGTTCTTC. Protein sequence: CASSTQDGKNEQFF.

Ten or more counts support this clonotype. The V and J genes are TRBV20-1 and TRBJ2-1; 14 positions match TRBD2. The CDR3 has 14 residues. CDR1 and CDR2 from the germline V gene are DFQATT and SNEGSKA (reference sequence). Unmatched junction bases numbered 4, after V lost 6 bases and J lost 6 bases. The DNA of the CDR3 is TGCAGTGCGCGAGGGACTAGCGGGAGCAATGAGCAGTTCTTC. This encodes CSARGTSGSNEQFF.

This clonotype was seen ten or more times. The V call is TRBV20-1, the J call TRBJ1-2, with unresolved D. The germline V gene encodes CDR1 DFQATT and CDR2 SNEGSKA (reference sequence). V shed 4 bases and J shed 2 bases, with 11 bases lying between them. CDR3 length: 13 amino acids. In DNA, the CDR3 is TGCAGTGCTAAACTGGTTGAAAACTATGGCTACACCTTC. Translating it yields CSAKLVENYGYTF.

There are many counts of this clonotype. The chain couples TRBV20-1 to TRBJ2-2; D remains unclear. Germline lookup yields CDR1 DFQATT and CDR2 SNEGSKA (reference sequence). This CDR3 comprises 15 residues. Deletions cut 0 bases from V and 4 bases from J, with 12 bases between. CDR3 DNA: TGCAGTGCTAGAGATAGCCGTAGTGGCACCGGGGAGCTGTTTTTT. This encodes CSARDSRSGTGELFF.

About this clonotype: This may be a read error: a much more frequent sequence differs by one nucleotide. The CDR3 sequence: CASSLASAGEQFF. CDR3 sequence (DNA): TGTGCCAGCAGCTTAGCGTCAGCGGGTGAGCAGTTCTTC. The chain carries TRBV7-9 and TRBJ2-1; D might be TRBD2 (6 bases). The CDR3 is 13 residues long. Trimming shortened V by 0 bases and J by 9 bases, and 9 bases separated the two germline ends. Germline CDR1 SEHNR, CDR2 FQNEAQ (reference sequence).

The genes are TRBV5-1 and TRBJ2-2; D is perhaps TRBD2 (6 bases). V lost 0 bases to trimming and J lost 5 bases, with 20 bases between them. The length of the CDR3 is 18 residues. In germline, CDR1 is SGHRS, CDR2 YFSETQ. The CDR3: CASSLGALRGSRTGELFF. In DNA, the CDR3 is TGCGCCAGCAGCTTGGGGGCTTTGCGGGGAAGCAGGACCGGGGAGCTGTTTTTT.

In this sample, this clonotype turned up many times. V usage is TRBV6-5 and J usage is TRBJ2-1; maybe TRBD2 (6 bases). This CDR3 is 16 amino acids long. Germline V lookup: CDR1 MNHEY, CDR2 SVGAGI. V dropped 6 bases and J dropped 0 bases, with 15 bases sitting between them. CDR3 sequence reads: CASSSWRGASYNEQFF. CDR3 nucleotide sequence: TGTGCCAGCAGCAGTTGGCGGGGAGCCTCCTACAATGAGCAGTTCTTC.

This clonotype was detected many times. V usage is TRBV20-1 and J usage is TRBJ2-1, with D possibly TRBD1 on 6 matching bases. Trimming removed 3 bases at V and 0 bases at J, with 21 bases between. The CDR3 contains 18 residues. Per germline, CDR1 DFQATT and CDR2 SNEGSKA (reference sequence). The CDR3, as DNA: TGCAGTGCTAGGCTTTACAGGGTTTTAGGAGGCTCCTACAATGAGCAGTTCTTC. It is translated as CSARLYRVLGGSYNEQFF.

This clonotype showed up many times. J is TRBJ2-2 and V is TRBV7-3; 11 bases line up with TRBD2. V dropped 5 bases and J dropped 6; count of bases not matched to a gene: 5. This CDR3 is built from 15 residues. The V gene's germline CDR1 is SGHTA and CDR2 FQGTGA. For the CDR3, the DNA is TGTGCCAGCAGCCCTAGCGGGGGGCGGCCCGGGGAGCTGTTTTTT. Amino acid sequence: CASSPSGGRPGELFF.

This clonotype was recorded many times. CDR3 nucleotides: TGCAGTGCTAGGGACAGGGCAAACGAGCAGTACTTC. Translated, it gives CSARDRANEQYF. The J gene is TRBJ2-7, the V gene TRBV20-1, with 8 nucleotides matching TRBD1. Germline CDR1 reads DFQATT; CDR2 reads SNEGSKA (reference sequence). This CDR3 has 12 residues. V lost 3 bases to trimming and J lost 5 bases; unmatched junction nucleotides: 3.

Many counts were recorded for this clonotype. J is TRBJ2-1 and V is TRBV20-1; TRBD2 matches at 10 bases. V lost 0 bases, J lost 3 bases, and 23 bases stayed unmatched. CDR3 length: 22 residues. Germline V gives CDR1 DFQATT, CDR2 SNEGSKA (reference sequence). The CDR3 DNA follows: TGCAGTGCTAGAGATCCATCTTTTCTAGCGGGAGACCGCGGAGCAGACTACAATGAGCAGTTCTTC. It yields the protein CSARDPSFLAGDRGADYNEQFF.

This clonotype was recorded many times. This chain links TRBV7-2 with TRBJ2-3; maybe TRBD1 (6 bases). V was shortened by 2 bases and J by 3 bases, with 6 bases between the two germline ends. Germline loops: CDR1 SGHTA, CDR2 FQGNSA. CDR3 size: 13 residues. CDR3 loop: CASSLQGTDTQYF. CDR3 sequence (DNA): TGTGCCAGCAGCTTACAGGGGACAGATACGCAGTATTTT.

This clonotype was found many times. This chain uses TRBV6-5 with TRBJ2-1; possible D gene TRBD2, 6 bases. The CDR3 sequence is 15 residues long. V shed 11 bases and J shed 4 bases, with 21 bases lying between them. CDR1 MNHEY and CDR2 SVGAGI come from the germline V gene. Written as DNA, the CDR3 is TGTGCCGTCTCCGCGGCGGGAAACGGGTACAATGAGCAGTTCTTC. It yields the protein CAVSAAGNGYNEQFF.

This clonotype was seen many times. The rearrangement uses TRBV18 and TRBJ2-5; D uncertain. This CDR3 has 14 amino acids. Germline CDR1 and CDR2: KGHSH and LQKENI. V gave up 2 bases and J gave up 10 bases, with 17 bases separating them. The chain's CDR3 is CASSPGKKRWSQYF. The DNA for the CDR3 is TGTGCCAGCTCACCAGGAAAAAAACGGTGGAGCCAGTACTTC.

This clonotype was recorded many times. This sequence joins TRBV24-1 and TRBJ2-2; D is possibly TRBD1 or TRBD2 (5 bases each). This CDR3 has 13 residues. Trimming cost V 7 bases and J 3 bases, with 8 bases left between them. Germline CDR1 and CDR2: KGHDR and SFDVKD. This CDR3 reads CATRGPDTGELFF. The CDR3 DNA follows: TGTGCCACCAGGGGACCAGACACCGGGGAGCTGTTTTTT.

This clonotype was recorded at least ten times. The chain couples TRBV14 to TRBJ1-1; D ambiguous. The germline V gene encodes CDR1 SGHDN and CDR2 FVKESK. Between the trimmed V and J ends, which lost 1 base and 4 bases, there was a span of 13 bases. CDR3 length equals 15 residues. The CDR3 reads CASSQVRASLTEAFF. CDR3 nucleotides: TGTGCCAGCAGCCAAGTTCGGGCTTCTCTCACTGAAGCTTTCTTT.

This clonotype has a count of ten or more. The CDR3 region has the DNA TGTGCCAGCAGCCGTCAAACTAACAGGGGTGGTGGCGGGGAGCTGTTTTTT. It specifies CASSRQTNRGGGGELFF. The chain employs TRBV7-2 and TRBJ2-2, with 7 bases identical to TRBD1. The germline gives CDR1 SGHTA, CDR2 FQGNSA. V was pared by 5 bases and J by 7 bases, with 16 bases of the junction left unmatched. CDR3 length equals 17 residues.

This clonotype was recorded at least ten times. The V gene is TRBV9, the J gene TRBJ1-2; D gene uncertain. The CDR3 has 15 residues. Germline V lookup: CDR1 SGDLS, CDR2 YYNGEE. Trimming stripped 0 bases from V and 8 bases from J, with 17 bases between. Here the CDR3 DNA reads TGTGCCAGCAGCGTAGAAGCGACGCCGGGGTACGGCTACACCTTC. Protein sequence: CASSVEATPGYGYTF.

Many counts were recorded for this clonotype. V is TRBV3-1 and J is TRBJ2-1; 7 bases match TRBD2. The CDR3 consists of 12 residues. J lost 10 bases, V lost 4 bases, and 4 bases had no gene match. Germline CDR1 LGHDT, CDR2 YNNKEL (reference sequence). For the CDR3, the DNA is TGTGCCAGCAGCCCCCTGCGGGGGGAGCAGTTCTTC. Its protein product is CASSPLRGEQFF.

This clonotype occurred many times. This chain uses TRBV7-2 with TRBJ2-7; 10 bases match TRBD1. CDR1 and CDR2 from the germline V gene are SGHTA and FQGNSA. This CDR3 contains 16 residues. Losses at the gene ends were 2 bases for V and 2 bases for J; bases not matched to a gene: 6. Here the CDR3 reads CASSLSPGTGAYEQYF. The CDR3 DNA is TGTGCCAGCAGCTTATCACCCGGGACAGGGGCCTACGAGCAGTACTTC.

At least ten counts were recorded for this clonotype. The chain couples TRBV27 to TRBJ2-1, with 7 bases lining up with TRBD1. CDR1 and CDR2 (germline): MNHEY, SMNVEV (reference sequence). The CDR3 has 15 amino acids. V was clipped by 2 bases and J by 6 bases; unmatched bases: 7. The CDR3 bases are TGTGCCAGCAGTTTAAGACAGGGCGTAATCAATGAGCAGTTCTTC. Translating gives CASSLRQGVINEQFF.

This clonotype turned up a few times. At one boundary the junction diverges from the germline segment, which might be a read error. The gene calls are TRBV4-1 and TRBJ1-5; unclear D gene. CDR3 length: 15 amino acids. The V gene's germline CDR1 is MGHRA and CDR2 YSYEKL. The CDR3 spells CASSQDEGIGKTQNF. The CDR3 DNA is TGCGCCAGCAGCCAAGATGAAGGAATTGGCAAGACCCAGAATTTT.

Ten or more counts support this clonotype. The rearrangement uses TRBV5-1 and TRBJ2-3; maybe TRBD2 (6 bases). The CDR3 has 15 residues. Germline V gene sequence: CDR1 SGHRS, CDR2 YFSETQ. Trimming removed 0 bases from V and 5 bases from J, with 13 bases in between. The CDR3 region is CASSLAAGWEDTQYF. The CDR3 DNA sequence: TGCGCCAGCAGCTTGGCCGCGGGATGGGAAGATACGCAGTATTTT.

This clonotype has a count of ten or more. The CDR3 region is CASSPFVGGTGFYEQYF. Here the CDR3 DNA reads TGTGCCAGCAGTCCCTTCGTGGGCGGGACTGGATTCTACGAGCAGTACTTC. The rearrangement uses TRBV12-3 or TRBV12-4 and TRBJ2-7, with D perhaps matching TRBD2 (6 bases). Between the trimmed V and J ends, which lost 5 bases and 3 bases, there was a span of 23 bases. This CDR3 spans 17 amino acids.

This clonotype was counted many times. This chain uses TRBV24-1 with TRBJ1-5; D gene uncertain. V lost 4 bases and J lost 0, with 9 bases in between. From germline, CDR1 is KGHDR and CDR2 SFDVKD. The CDR3 totals 15 residues. The CDR3 nucleotides read TGTGCCACCAGTGAATCGACACTTAGCAATCAGCCCCAGCATTTT. Encoded protein: CATSESTLSNQPQHF.

This clonotype was counted only a few times. A read error is possible here, since a much larger clone lies one base away. The CDR3 carries no conserved terminal phenylalanine or tryptophan, so it likely arises from a read error. V is TRBV12-3 or TRBV12-4 and J is TRBJ1-5; D not certain. This CDR3 is built from 14 residues. Trimming shortened V by 6 bases and J by 1 base, and 10 bases separated the two germline ends. This CDR3 reads CASRPGGSNQPQHC. The DNA of the CDR3 is TGTGCCAGCAGGCCCGGTGGCAGCAATCAGCCCCAGCATTGT.

This clonotype was recorded many times. V and J are TRBV9 and TRBJ1-1; D gene unclear. V was trimmed by 7 bases and J by 3 bases, leaving 13 bases between them. The CDR3 extends over 13 amino acids. Germline lookup yields CDR1 SGDLS and CDR2 YYNGEE. The CDR3 DNA reads TGTGCCAGCGGTTGGGGATCGGACACTGAAGCTTTCTTT. Translation: CASGWGSDTEAFF.

This clonotype was counted at least ten times. V and J are TRBV20-1 and TRBJ2-5, with TRBD1 matching 9 bases. The length of the CDR3 is 16 residues. After removal of 3 bases from V and 0 bases from J, the junction contained 8 bases not matched to a gene. Germline V gene sequence: CDR1 DFQATT, CDR2 SNEGSKA (reference sequence). The CDR3 sequence is CSARKDRGRHQETQYF. CDR3 in DNA: TGCAGTGCTAGGAAAGACAGGGGGAGACACCAAGAGACCCAGTACTTC.

This clonotype was picked up a small number of times. The CDR3 region has the DNA TGTGCCAGCAGTACGGGGGGGCCCACCCAGACCCAGTACTTC. Protein: CASSTGGPTQTQYF. J is TRBJ2-5 and V is TRBV12-3 or TRBV12-4; 8 bases fit TRBD2. The CDR3 contains 14 residues. J gave up 6 bases and V 5 bases, and 8 bases lay outside the gene matches.

The sample holds many counts of this clonotype. V gene TRBV5-1 combines with J gene TRBJ2-2; no definite D call. Germline V gene data show CDR1 as SGHRS and CDR2 as YFSETQ. The CDR3 length is 14 residues. The V gene lost 0 bases and the J gene lost 2 bases, with 5 bases spanning the gap. CDR3 bases: TGCGCCAGCAGCTTGGGCAGCAACACCGGGGAGCTGTTTTTT. Its translation is CASSLGSNTGELFF. Full variable domain (missing parts from reference TRBV5-1 and TRBJ2-2): KAGVTQTPRYLIKTRGQQVTLSCSPISGHRSVSWYQQTPGQGLQFLFEYFSETQRNKGNFPGRFSGRQFSNSRSEMNVSTLELGDSALYLCASSLGSNTGELFFGEGSRLTVL.

This clonotype was recorded at least ten times. V gene TRBV3-1 combines with J gene TRBJ1-1; D perhaps matches TRBD1 (5 bases). V gave up 2 bases and J gave up 9 bases, with 13 bases separating them. Germline loops: CDR1 LGHDT, CDR2 YNNKEL (reference sequence). There are 13 residues in the CDR3. The CDR3: CASSQPSTGQAFF. DNA for the CDR3: TGTGCCAGCAGCCAACCTTCCACGGGGCAAGCTTTCTTT. The whole variable domain, filled in from reference TRBV3-1 and TRBJ1-1, reads DTAVSQTPKYLVTQMGNDKSIKCEQNLGHDTMYWYKQDSKKFLKIMFSYNNKELIINETVPNRFSPKSPDKAHLNLHINSLELGDSAVYFCASSQPSTGQAFFGQGTRLTVV.

At least ten counts were recorded for this clonotype. The chain is built from TRBV20-1 and TRBJ1-1; possibly TRBD1 for D (5 bases). The germline V gene encodes CDR1 DFQATT and CDR2 SNEGSKA (reference sequence). V lost 2 bases, J lost 3 bases, and 10 bases lay in between. This CDR3 has 13 amino acids. CDR3 in amino acids: CSARPDRYTEAFF. Written as DNA, the CDR3 is TGCAGTGCTAGACCCGACAGATACACTGAAGCTTTCTTT.